These T cell receptor beta chains were read from a single sample in a study of T-cell memory formation after mild COVID-19. TCRdb redid the calling of the 5' RACE reads with MiXCR, one entry per CDR3 protein. The profile covers 350,000 or so distinct CDR3 sequences, with 20% to 25% appearing a single time and roughly a fifth taken by the ten largest. Input material: PBMCs or a T cell subset sorted from them (not recorded which). The receptors here all came from a man aged 18 to 30 who had mild COVID-19 (a few samples of this study predate the infection). Cell type and time point are not known. Both conserved end residues are part of each CDR3. A D gene is named only where the DNA matches it firmly. Clone size is given for some rows only: seen once, a few or many times, or a class if the clone is expanded.

v_gene	abundance	d_gene	j_gene	CDR3aa	CDR3nt
TRBV7-2	NA	TRBD1	TRBJ2-3	CASSAPGTGTDTQYF	TGTGCCAGCAGCGCCCCCGGGACAGGCACAGATACGCAGTATTTT
TRBV15	few	NA	TRBJ2-7	CATSRGHGMYEQYF	TGTGCCACCAGCAGAGGTCACGGGATGTACGAGCAGTACTTC
TRBV18	few	NA	TRBJ2-2	CASSQRPYTGELFF	TGTGCCAGCTCACAGCGGCCGTACACCGGGGAGCTGTTTTTT
TRBV27	NA	TRBD1	TRBJ2-1	CASSLSSTSGTDSGEQFF	TGTGCCAGCAGTTTATCAAGCACCTCCGGGACAGATTCCGGTGAGCAGTTCTTC
TRBV28	NA	TRBD2	TRBJ2-3	CASSLWGSGGGSDTQYF	TGTGCCAGCAGCCTATGGGGTAGCGGGGGTGGATCAGATACGCAGTATTTT
TRBV7-9	few	TRBD1	TRBJ2-3	CASSTPPGQGEGDTQYF	TGTGCCAGCAGCACCCCCCCGGGACAGGGAGAGGGAGATACGCAGTATTTT
TRBV7-6	NA	NA	TRBJ2-3	CASSLYGRSTDTQYF	TGTGCCAGCAGCTTGTATGGCAGGAGCACAGATACGCAGTATTTT
TRBV12-3/TRBV12-4	few	TRBD2	TRBJ2-3	CASSIGLGPDTQYF	TGTGCCAGCAGTATAGGACTAGGCCCAGATACGCAGTATTTT
TRBV3-1	many	TRBD2	TRBJ2-5	CASSLRLAETQYF	TGTGCCAGCAGCCTTCGACTAGCGGAGACCCAGTACTTC
TRBV15	NA	NA	TRBJ2-3	CATSRGGGPTDTQYF	TGTGCCACCAGCAGAGGTGGGGGTCCCACAGATACGCAGTATTTT
TRBV5-1	few	NA	TRBJ2-6	CASSFPTQLSGANVLTF	TGCGCCAGCAGTTTCCCGACCCAGCTATCTGGGGCCAACGTCCTGACTTTC
TRBV18	NA	NA	TRBJ1-6	CASSPPSQNSPLHF	TGTGCCAGCTCACCACCGAGCCAGAATTCACCCCTCCACTTT
TRBV12-3/TRBV12-4	NA	TRBD1	TRBJ2-3	CASSIDRVTDTQYF	TGTGCCAGCAGTATCGACAGGGTGACAGATACGCAGTATTTT
TRBV4-3	NA	NA	TRBJ2-1	CASSQEWASSYNEQFF	TGCGCCAGCAGCCAAGAGTGGGCCAGCTCCTACAATGAGCAGTTCTTC
TRBV6-5	few	NA	TRBJ1-1	CAAGTGGTEAFF	TGTGCCGCAGGAACCGGGGGGACTGAAGCTTTCTTT
TRBV7-9	few	NA	TRBJ1-5	CASSSRVDQPQHF	TGTGCCAGCAGCTCCAGGGTTGATCAGCCCCAGCATTTT
TRBV29-1	NA	NA	TRBJ1-4	CSVPDSGLEKLFF	TGCAGCGTTCCGGATAGCGGGCTTGAAAAACTGTTTTTT
TRBV7-2	NA	NA	TRBJ2-1	CASSASYNEQFF	TGTGCCAGCAGCGCCTCCTACAATGAGCAGTTCTTC
TRBV4-3	NA	NA	TRBJ2-3	CASSHEVTSIKPTDTQYF	TGCGCCAGCAGCCACGAAGTCACTAGCATAAAACCCACAGATACGCAGTATTTT
TRBV2	few	NA	TRBJ2-2	CASAGFVTNTGELFF	TGTGCCAGCGCCGGGTTTGTAACGAACACCGGGGAGCTGTTTTTT
TRBV7-7	few	TRBD1	TRBJ2-5	CASSLETGGAQETQYF	TGTGCCAGCAGCTTAGAGACAGGGGGGGCCCAAGAGACCCAGTACTTC
TRBV6-5	once	NA	TRBJ1-5	CASRYSASGAGNQPQHF	TGTGCCAGCAGGTACTCGGCCTCAGGGGCAGGCAATCAGCCCCAGCATTTT
TRBV5-1	few	TRBD1	TRBJ1-2	CASLGPPGQGADGYGYTF	TGCGCCAGCTTGGGTCCACCGGGACAGGGGGCAGATGGCTATGGCTACACCTTC
TRBV10-3	NA	TRBD1	TRBJ2-7	CAISGQGGYEQYF	TGTGCCATCAGCGGACAGGGGGGTTACGAGCAGTACTTC
TRBV12-3/TRBV12-4	few	NA	TRBJ2-3	CASTGGGSGTDTQYF	TGTGCCAGCACCGGGGGTGGCTCGGGCACAGATACGCAGTATTTT
TRBV11-2	few	NA	TRBJ1-4	CASSLRGAAREKLFF	TGTGCCAGCAGCTTGCGCGGGGCCGCGCGCGAAAAACTGTTTTTT
TRBV7-9	many	TRBD2	TRBJ2-1	CASSSLAGGVEQFF	TGTGCCAGCAGCTCTCTAGCGGGAGGGGTTGAGCAGTTCTTC
TRBV2	NA	TRBD2	TRBJ2-3	CASVGEWASGAGDTQYF	TGTGCCAGCGTCGGAGAGTGGGCTAGCGGGGCCGGAGATACGCAGTATTTT
TRBV6-6	few	NA	TRBJ2-4	CASSYKPEVPKNIQYF	TGTGCCAGCAGTTACAAGCCGGAGGTTCCCAAAAACATTCAGTACTTC
TRBV5-1	NA	NA	TRBJ2-7	CASSIRGLEQYF	TGCGCCAGCAGCATACGGGGCCTCGAGCAGTACTTC
TRBV6-6	NA	NA	TRBJ2-2	CASKEAAGELFF	TGTGCCAGCAAAGAGGCGGCCGGGGAGCTGTTTTTT
TRBV2	NA	NA	TRBJ1-5	CASSEGTVQNQPQHF	TGTGCCAGCAGTGAAGGGACAGTTCAGAATCAGCCCCAGCATTTT
TRBV6-1	NA	NA	TRBJ1-1	CASSESGLVGAFF	TGTGCCAGCAGTGAAAGTGGTCTGGTCGGAGCTTTCTTT
TRBV7-2	many	NA	TRBJ2-2	CASSLQSGGNTGELFF	TGTGCCAGCAGCTTACAGTCCGGGGGGAACACCGGGGAGCTGTTTTTT
TRBV10-2	NA	NA	TRBJ1-6	CASRADRYNSPLHF	TGCGCCAGCAGAGCGGACAGATATAATTCACCCCTCCACTTT
TRBV4-3	NA	TRBD2	TRBJ2-3	CASSQGAGGIDTQYF	TGCGCCAGCAGCCAAGGCGCGGGGGGTATAGATACGCAGTATTTT
TRBV5-4	NA	NA	TRBJ2-5	CASSSLGGGEKETQYF	TGTGCCAGCAGCTCCCTGGGAGGAGGGGAGAAGGAGACCCAGTACTTC
TRBV4-1	NA	TRBD1	TRBJ2-6	CASSPRTGLTGANVLTF	TGCGCCAGCAGCCCTCGGACAGGGCTGACTGGGGCCAACGTCCTGACTTTC
TRBV7-9	many	NA	TRBJ1-5	CASSLMGNQPQHF	TGTGCCAGCAGCTTAATGGGGAATCAGCCCCAGCATTTT
TRBV5-5	NA	NA	TRBJ1-1	CASSLVQGYMNTEAFF	TGTGCCAGCAGCTTGGTTCAGGGATATATGAACACTGAAGCTTTCTTT